The 30 T cell receptor beta chains reported below all come from one sample, sequenced in a study of OX40 agonist ivuxolimab in advanced cancers. The method was immunoSEQ multiplex PCR; TCRdb's version includes in-frame clones alone and lacks a portion of them. Of about 62,000 clones listed, 90% to 95% were seen once; the top ten hold 13%. Specimen: CD4+ or CD8+ T cells sorted from blood, collected in a trial of the OX40 agonist ivuxolimab. These receptors all come from an adult with an advanced solid tumor such as melanoma, head and neck, liver or kidney cancer.

The chain combines TRBV7-9 with TRBJ2-2; possible D gene TRBD1, 5 bases. Germline V gene data show CDR1 as SEHNR and CDR2 as FQNEAQ (reference sequence). The CDR3 totals 15 residues. V was pared by 2 bases and J by 2 bases, with 9 bases between. CDR3 protein: CASSLSWGNTGELFF. CDR3 bases: TGTGCCAGCAGCTTATCCTGGGGCAACACCGGGGAGCTGTTTTTT.

The chain recombines TRBV27 with TRBJ2-1, with 10 nucleotides matching TRBD2. The germline V gene encodes CDR1 MNHEY and CDR2 SMNVEV (reference sequence). The CDR3 consists of 19 residues. Trimming at V came to 4 bases and at J to 5 bases, leaving 17 bases not matched to a gene. CDR3 sequence: CASSSNLAGVIAPDNEQFF. The DNA of the CDR3 is TGTGCCAGCAGTTCTAACCTAGCGGGAGTGATTGCACCGGACAATGAGCAGTTCTTC.

The V and J genes are TRBV27 and TRBJ2-7; D is undetermined. CDR1 MNHEY and CDR2 SMNVEV come from the germline V gene (reference sequence). The V gene lost 8 bases and the J gene lost 4 bases, with 12 bases spanning the gap. This CDR3 is 12 amino acids long. The DNA for the CDR3 is TGTGCCAGCGGTACAGCGTATTACGAGCAGTACTTC. Translation: CASGTAYYEQYF.

The V call is TRBV27, the J call TRBJ2-7; 10 bases fit TRBD1. Germline CDR1 and CDR2: MNHEY and SMNVEV (reference sequence). J was trimmed by 3 bases and V by 1 base; bases with no gene match: 6. CDR3 length equals 16 residues. The CDR3 is CASSLWGGQGVYEQYF. The CDR3 DNA is TGTGCCAGCAGTTTATGGGGTGGACAGGGGGTCTACGAGCAGTACTTC.

The chain recombines TRBV7-9 with TRBJ1-1; 8 bases match TRBD1. Germline V gives CDR1 SEHNR, CDR2 FQNEAQ (reference sequence). V was clipped by 5 bases and J by 4 bases; unmatched bases: 9. The CDR3 consists of 15 residues. This CDR3 reads CASSTVGQGGTEAFF. The CDR3 DNA follows: TGTGCCAGCAGCACTGTCGGACAGGGTGGCACTGAAGCTTTCTTT.

This clone was recorded once. This chain connects TRBV28 to TRBJ2-5, with D perhaps matching TRBD1 (6 bases). Deletions cut 1 base from V and 2 bases from J, with 8 bases between. The CDR3 spans 14 residues. In germline, CDR1 is MDHEN, CDR2 SYDVKM. The CDR3 reads CASSLSGAQETQYF. CDR3 nucleotides: TGTGCCAGCAGTTTATCAGGGGCGCAAGAGACCCAGTACTTC.

The rearrangement uses TRBV5-4 and TRBJ2-7; possibly TRBD1 for D (5 bases). Trimming removed 3 bases from V and 4 bases from J, with 14 bases in between. Germline values: CDR1 SGHNT, CDR2 YYREEE (reference sequence). There are 14 residues in the CDR3. CDR3 DNA sequence: TGTGCCAGCAGCTGGAACCCATCAGGGTACGAGCAGTACTTC. This translates into CASSWNPSGYEQYF.

The chain is built from TRBV2 and TRBJ2-1; 10 positions match TRBD2. Losses at the gene ends were 4 bases for V and 4 bases for J; bases not matched to a gene: 10. The CDR3 spans 17 residues. Germline assignment: CDR1 SNHLY and CDR2 FYNNEI. In nucleotides, the CDR3 is TGTGCCAGCAGTGTCCCCTCAGCGGGGGGGGCGTACAATGAGCAGTTCTTC. This translates into CASSVPSAGGAYNEQFF.

The chain has TRBV4-1 and TRBJ1-6; D gene uncertain. V lost 4 bases and J lost 8, with 15 bases in between. Germline values: CDR1 MGHRA, CDR2 YSYEKL. This CDR3 has 15 residues. In DNA form, the CDR3 reads TGCGCCAGCAGCCCTCGGGGATTATTGGATTCACCCCTCCACTTT. Translation gives CASSPRGLLDSPLHF.

The chain is built from TRBV28 and TRBJ2-5, with 8 bases that match TRBD1. Germline trimming cut 8 bases from V and 0 bases from J; bases unmatched to any gene: 2. Germline loops: CDR1 MDHEN, CDR2 SYDVKM. The CDR3 is 13 amino acids. Here the CDR3 DNA reads TGTGCCAGCCAGACAGGGGACCAAGAGACCCAGTACTTC. Translated: CASQTGDQETQYF.

The sample holds one count of this clone. The chain has TRBV19 and TRBJ2-5, with 9 bases aligning to TRBD2. The CDR3 is made up of 14 amino acids. After removal of 7 bases from V and 2 bases from J, the junction contained 5 bases not matched to a gene. In germline, CDR1 is LNHDA, CDR2 SQIVND (reference sequence). This chain's CDR3 is CASTKRGDQETQYF. Written as DNA, the CDR3 is TGTGCCAGTACCAAGCGGGGGGATCAAGAGACCCAGTACTTC.

This rearrangement joins TRBV14 to TRBJ2-5, with a weak D call TRBD2 (6 bases). This CDR3 has 13 amino acids. CDR1 and CDR2 from the germline V gene are SGHDN and FVKESK. Trimming removed 0 bases at V and 5 bases at J, with 7 bases between. The CDR3 protein is CASSQDGGETQYF. The DNA of the CDR3 is TGTGCCAGCAGCCAAGATGGAGGGGAGACCCAGTACTTC.

The V gene is TRBV7-3, the J gene TRBJ2-1, with D possibly matching TRBD2 (6 bases). This CDR3 contains 16 residues. The germline V gene has CDR1 SGHTA and CDR2 FQGTGA. The V gene lost 1 base and the J gene lost 4 bases, with 14 bases spanning the gap. This CDR3 is CASSLNGGMVYNEQFF. The CDR3, as DNA: TGTGCCAGCAGCTTAAACGGCGGGATGGTTTACAATGAGCAGTTCTTC.

Of note for this clone: Other DNA sequences in this specimen translate into the identical CDR3. V usage is TRBV4-2 and J usage is TRBJ1-3; D remains ambiguous. Between the trimmed V and J ends, which lost 0 bases and 4 bases, there was a span of 10 bases. Germline V gene lookup returns CDR1 LGHNA and CDR2 YNFKEQ. The CDR3 consists of 15 residues. The CDR3 sequence is CASSQDRGSGNTIYF. DNA for the CDR3: TGTGCCAGCAGCCAAGATCGAGGATCCGGAAACACCATATATTTT.

The chain carries TRBV2 and TRBJ2-2; 11 nucleotides match TRBD1. Germline trimming cut 8 bases from V and 1 base from J; bases unmatched to any gene: 12. The CDR3 consists of 18 residues. Per the germline V gene, CDR1 is SNHLY and CDR2 is FYNNEI. The CDR3 bases are TGTGCCAGCCTCACGCGAAGGGACAGGGGGGTGAACACCGGGGAGCTGTTTTTT. Protein sequence: CASLTRRDRGVNTGELFF.

The J gene is TRBJ2-1, the V gene TRBV7-6, with D maybe TRBD1 (6 bases). This CDR3 is built from 16 residues. V was cut by 1 base and J by 7 bases, with 17 bases left in between. Germline-derived CDR1 and CDR2 are SGHVS and FNYEAQ. The CDR3 DNA is TGTGCCAGCAGCTTAGGGCTCCAATTGGGGACAAATGAGCAGTTCTTC. Translating it yields CASSLGLQLGTNEQFF.

The V and J genes are TRBV7-9 and TRBJ2-3; the D is unclear. The CDR3 is 15 amino acids. Germline-derived CDR1 and CDR2 are SEHNR and FQNEAQ (reference sequence). Trimming removed 2 bases at V and 2 bases at J, with 11 bases between. CDR3 coding DNA: TGTGCCAGCAGCTTAACGGACGGCCCCACAGATACGCAGTATTTT. Its protein is CASSLTDGPTDTQYF.

V and J are TRBV28 and TRBJ1-6; D is ambiguous. The CDR3 consists of 15 residues. V lost 6 bases, J lost 4 bases, and 13 bases lay in between. Germline CDR1 reads MDHEN; CDR2 reads SYDVKM. CDR3 in amino acids: CASREPREYNSPLHF. The CDR3, as DNA: TGTGCCAGCAGAGAACCTAGGGAGTATAATTCACCCCTCCACTTT.

V is TRBV29-1 and J is TRBJ1-2; 10 bases line up with TRBD1. Germline-derived CDR1 and CDR2 are SQVTM and ANQGSEA. V gave up 6 bases and J gave up 3 bases; unmatched junction bases: 7. CDR3 length equals 14 residues. CDR3 amino acids: CSVSRDRGYYGYTF. The CDR3 DNA reads TGCAGCGTCTCCCGGGACAGGGGATACTATGGCTACACCTTC.

V is TRBV27 and J is TRBJ2-1; 10 nucleotides match TRBD2. Trimming removed 3 bases from V and 7 bases from J; junction bases left unmatched: 6. The V gene's germline CDR1 is MNHEY and CDR2 SMNVEV (reference sequence). This CDR3 spans 15 amino acids. The CDR3 DNA reads TGTGCCAGCAGTTTGATAGCGGGGGGAAGGAATGAGCAGTTCTTC. Its translation is CASSLIAGGRNEQFF.

This clone was recorded once. The rearrangement uses TRBV29-1 and TRBJ2-7; 9 bases are shared with TRBD1. V dropped 6 bases and J dropped 0; count of bases not matched to a gene: 6. Germline loops: CDR1 SQVTM, CDR2 ANQGSEA. The CDR3 has 14 residues. CDR3 DNA: TGCAGCGTCGAGGACAGGGGTAGCTCCTACGAGCAGTACTTC. Translated, it gives CSVEDRGSSYEQYF.

This clone came up a few times. The chain couples TRBV4-1 to TRBJ1-5, with 7 bases matching TRBD1. CDR3 length: 15 amino acids. With V trimmed by 4 bases and J by 3 bases, 6 bases remained unmatched. Looked up from germline, CDR1 is MGHRA and CDR2 is YSYEKL. Written as DNA, the CDR3 is TGCGCCAGCAGCCCCCGGACAGGCTCCAATCAGCCCCAGCATTTT. Its translation: CASSPRTGSNQPQHF.

V and J are TRBV7-2 and TRBJ1-6, with a tentative D call TRBD1 (5 bases). CDR1 and CDR2 from the germline V gene are SGHTA and FQGNSA. Trimming cost V 5 bases and J 4 bases, with 15 bases left between them. The CDR3 extends over 16 amino acids. In nucleotides, the CDR3 is TGTGCCAGCAGCCAGGGACCCCGGAGGTATAATTCACCCCTCCACTTT. Its protein is CASSQGPRRYNSPLHF.

The chain joins TRBV6-1 to TRBJ1-1, with D perhaps TRBD1 (5 bases). The V and J ends lost 8 bases and 8 bases respectively, with 15 bases between them. CDR3 length: 12 residues. Germline loops: CDR1 MNHNS, CDR2 SASEGT. The CDR3 here is CASDGTALEAFF. The DNA for the CDR3 is TGTGCCAGCGATGGGACTGCCCTAGAAGCTTTCTTT.

The chain has TRBV10-3 and TRBJ2-7; D is possibly TRBD1 or TRBD2 (5 bases each). The CDR3 spans 13 residues. Trimming shortened V by 4 bases and J by 5 bases, and 12 bases separated the two germline ends. CDR1 and CDR2 (germline): ENHRY, SYGVKD. The CDR3 reads CAISVRRGDEQYF. Here the CDR3 DNA reads TGTGCCATCAGTGTCCGGAGAGGGGACGAGCAGTACTTC.

The chain combines TRBV5-5 with TRBJ1-2; 9 nucleotides match TRBD1. The CDR3 is 16 residues long. V was pared by 7 bases and J by 2 bases, with 12 bases of the junction left unmatched. Germline V CDR1 and CDR2: SGHKS, YYEKEE (reference sequence). CDR3 loop: CASRPGTGTPNYGYTF. The CDR3 bases are TGTGCCAGCCGCCCCGGGACAGGGACCCCGAACTATGGCTACACCTTC.

This clone was seen more than once but under ten times. The chain combines TRBV7-9 with TRBJ2-3; 8 positions agree with TRBD1. Germline trimming cut 4 bases from V and 2 bases from J; bases unmatched to any gene: 5. Germline CDR1 SEHNR, CDR2 FQNEAQ (reference sequence). This CDR3 has 15 amino acids. CDR3 in DNA: TGTGCCAGCAGCTCGGACAGGGAACCCACAGATACGCAGTATTTT. The encoded protein is CASSSDREPTDTQYF.

In DNA, the CDR3 is TGTGCCAGCAGTTTGGGAGTGGCCTATGAGCAGTTCTTC. Translation: CASSLGVAYEQFF. The chain links TRBV27 to TRBJ2-1, with a tentative D call TRBD2 (5 bases). Trimming removed 3 bases at V and 8 bases at J, with 11 bases between. Germline V gene lookup returns CDR1 MNHEY and CDR2 SMNVEV (reference sequence). This CDR3 region has 13 residues.

The chain uses TRBV5-1 and TRBJ1-1; 11 nucleotides line up with TRBD1. The CDR3 has 16 residues. Germline CDR1 is SGHRS and CDR2 is YFSETQ. The junction had 5 bases not matched to a gene; V was cut back by 0 bases and J by 4 bases. This CDR3 reads CASSLASGTGGTEAFF. CDR3 DNA: TGCGCCAGCAGCTTGGCCTCCGGGACAGGGGGCACTGAAGCTTTCTTT.

V gene TRBV9 combines with J gene TRBJ2-1; TRBD1 aligns across 7 bases. Germline CDR1 is SGDLS and CDR2 is YYNGEE. CDR3 length: 15 residues. The V segment lost 3 bases and the J segment 4 bases; nucleotides outside the gene matches: 7. In nucleotides, the CDR3 is TGTGCCAGCAGCGGGGACAGTCAGGGATACAATGAGCAGTTCTTC. Residues: CASSGDSQGYNEQFF.